A selection of T cell receptor beta chains follows, all from one sample in a study of blood T cell repertoires in COVID-19. Only in-frame clones appear in the TCRdb table, and some are missing; sequencing was by immunoSEQ multiplex PCR. The data contain 100,000 to 150,000 clones, approximately 80% of them singletons. Sequencing used peripheral blood. Receptors originate from a man in his forties or fifties with acute or convalescent COVID-19. The CDR3 runs from the conserved cysteine through the conserved F or W. D genes are given only for firm matches. Clone size is not always given. Where it is, it says once, few, many or a class for expanded clones.

v_call	clone_size	j_call	d_call	cdr3_nt	cdr3_aa
TRBV6-4	medium-sized	TRBJ2-1	TRBD2	TGTGCCAGCAGTGACTCGGGGACTAGCGGGAGCAATGAGCAGTTCTTC	CASSDSGTSGSNEQFF
TRBV29-1	NA	TRBJ1-2	NA	TGCAGCGCTCGCGGGGGGACTAACTATGGCTACACCTTC	CSARGGTNYGYTF
TRBV6-6	NA	TRBJ2-7	NA	TGTGCCAGCCGATCCGGAGTTTACTGGCTTGGCTACGAGCAGTACTTC	CASRSGVYWLGYEQYF
TRBV6-1	NA	TRBJ1-1	NA	TGTGCCAGCATCTCCAGGGGAGAAACTGAAGCTTTCTTT	CASISRGETEAFF
TRBV6-2/TRBV6-3	NA	TRBJ2-5	NA	TGTGCCAGCAGCTCACTAACTAGACGGGAGACCCAGTACTTC	CASSSLTRRETQYF
TRBV2	NA	TRBJ1-4	NA	TGTGCCAACCGAAACGGGCAGGGGGAAAAACTGTTTTTT	CANRNGQGEKLFF
TRBV19	few	TRBJ1-2	NA	TGTGCCAGTAGTGTCCGGACAGCCTATGGCTACACCTTC	CASSVRTAYGYTF
TRBV12-3/TRBV12-4	NA	TRBJ2-7	NA	TGTGCCAGCAGTTTATCGGACAGCTTCGAGCAGTACTTC	CASSLSDSFEQYF
TRBV5-1	NA	TRBJ2-7	TRBD1	TGCGCCAGCAGCTTCGATCCGGACAGGGGTTACGAGCAGTACTTC	CASSFDPDRGYEQYF
TRBV5-1	few	TRBJ1-5	NA	TGCGCCAGCAGCGAAGGGGCCTTGGGCAATCAGCCCCAGCATTTT	CASSEGALGNQPQHF
TRBV5-1	NA	TRBJ2-2	TRBD2	TGCGCCAGCACGGGGGGGCTCAGAAGCACCGGGGAGCTGTTTTTT	CASTGGLRSTGELFF
TRBV28	NA	TRBJ1-4	NA	TGTGCCAGCAGTGGGCGCAGGCGTGAAAAACTGTTTTTT	CASSGRRREKLFF
TRBV12-2	NA	TRBJ2-1	NA	TGTGCAAGTCGCTTAGAGACTAGCCTACTCTCCTACAATGAGCAGTTCTTC	CASRLETSLLSYNEQFF
TRBV29-1	NA	TRBJ1-2	NA	TGCAGCGTTTCCGGAGGGAACTATGGCTACACCTTC	CSVSGGNYGYTF
TRBV25-1	NA	TRBJ1-2	NA	TGTGCCAGCAGTGCGGGAGTCTATGGCTACACCTTC	CASSAGVYGYTF
TRBV7-3	NA	TRBJ1-4	NA	TGTGCCAGCAGCCGTCCACCGGCGGAAACGAACGGAGAAAAACTGTTTTTT	CASSRPPAETNGEKLFF